This section outlines one TCR beta chain sequence together with its context. The antigen is not known. Amplification of TCR beta CDR3 regions was performed using RNA transcripts as template. With the HTBI primer set, the TCR CDR3 went through a first round of RT-PCR. TCRdb redid the calling of the multiplex PCR reads with MiXCR, one entry per CDR3 protein. The repertoire includes roughly 240,000 distinct CDR3 sequences, approximately 25% of them detected once, and about a third sits in the top ten. This sample is drawn from a study of T cells in Graves' hyperthyroidism and ophthalmopathy. Across the whole study: Initial diagnosis, before any treatment, was when peripheral blood was collected.

Study results and limitations: In the analysis, a 13 V-J model separated ophthalmopathy from stable hyperthyroidism. For ophthalmopathy, model prediction preceded onset by a median 6.5 months.

Ophthalmopathy patients had moderate-to-severe active disease, CAS ≥3, NOSPECS ≥4, and disease duration under 3 months. The TCR originated in a woman in her forties with Graves' ophthalmopathy. The specimen was blood.

CDR3 bases: TGTGCCAGCAGTTATCCGGGTGGCACTGAAGCTTTCTTT. It encodes CASSYPGGTEAFF. This chain connects TRBV6-5 to TRBJ1-1; D is ambiguous. The ends were cut back, 3 bases at V and 4 bases at J, with 9 bases in the middle. In germline, CDR1 is MNHEY, CDR2 SVGAGI. The length of the CDR3 is 13 residues.